Shown below are 15 T cell receptor beta chains from a single sample sequenced in a study of T cell responses to AZD1222 COVID-19 vaccine. The protocol was immunoSEQ multiplex PCR, while the TCRdb copy is restricted to in-frame clones and leaves out a portion. This sample yields roughly 110,000 clones, of which roughly 90% are seen a single time; under 7% belongs to the top ten. The sample here was peripheral blood, taken on day 0 of AZD1222 vaccination. These receptors originate from an adult in good health.

The CDR3 is CSASPPDRRRTEAFF. DNA for the CDR3: TGCAGTGCTAGTCCACCCGACCGACGACGAACTGAAGCTTTCTTT. V is TRBV20-1 and J is TRBJ1-1; D remains ambiguous. In germline, CDR1 is DFQATT, CDR2 SNEGSKA (reference sequence). This CDR3 is 15 amino acids long. V lost 3 bases, J lost 5 bases, and 19 bases lay in between.

The rearrangement links TRBV28 to TRBJ1-3; D uncertain. CDR1 MDHEN and CDR2 SYDVKM come from the germline V gene. V was clipped by 6 bases and J by 4 bases, with 16 bases between them. This CDR3 has 15 residues. CDR3: CASRGSDTTGNTIYF. In nucleotides, the CDR3 is TGTGCCAGCAGGGGCTCCGACACGACGGGAAACACCATATATTTT.

The chain joins TRBV10-3 to TRBJ2-1; TRBD2 might be the D (6 bases). Germline CDR1 reads ENHRY; CDR2 reads SYGVKD. Trimming took off 2 bases at V and 0 bases at J, with 11 bases between the two ends. The CDR3 extends over 16 amino acids. CDR3 in amino acids: CAISEGLSSSYNEQFF. The CDR3 bases are TGTGCCATCAGTGAGGGACTATCGAGCTCCTACAATGAGCAGTTCTTC.

The chain couples TRBV28 to TRBJ2-6; the D is unclear. The germline V and J ends were trimmed by 2 bases and 2 bases, with 7 bases remaining between them. Germline lookup yields CDR1 MDHEN and CDR2 SYDVKM. The CDR3 covers 15 residues. CDR3: CASSLAGTGANVLTF. CDR3 bases: TGTGCCAGCAGTTTAGCTGGGACTGGGGCCAACGTCCTGACTTTC.

This rearrangement joins TRBV7-2 to TRBJ1-3; D is uncertain. Trimming took 5 bases from V and 2 from J, leaving 13 bases between them. The length of the CDR3 is 15 residues. Per the germline V gene, CDR1 is SGHTA and CDR2 is FQGNSA. In DNA form, the CDR3 reads TGTGCCAGCAGCGCTAGTTCGGCGGCTGGAAACACCATATATTTT. This codes for CASSASSAAGNTIYF.

The V gene is TRBV7-8, the J gene TRBJ2-4; D unclear. This CDR3 has 12 amino acids. Per the germline V gene, CDR1 is SGHVS and CDR2 is FQNEAQ. V was trimmed by 1 base and J by 5 bases, leaving 3 bases between them. The chain's CDR3 is CASSLDQNIQYF. The DNA for the CDR3 is TGTGCCAGCAGCTTAGATCAAAACATTCAGTACTTC.

J is TRBJ2-1 and V is TRBV14; the D is unclear. Germline V CDR1 and CDR2: SGHDN, FVKESK. This CDR3 is 16 amino acids long. V was clipped by 6 bases and J by 2 bases, with 17 bases between them. The CDR3 protein is CASSLSRLVPYNEQFF. The CDR3, as DNA: TGTGCCAGCAGTCTGAGTCGCCTGGTCCCCTACAATGAGCAGTTCTTC.

V and J are TRBV6-1 and TRBJ1-2, with D perhaps TRBD1 (6 bases). The CDR3 totals 14 residues. V lost 5 bases to trimming and J lost 2 bases, with 12 bases between them. Germline CDR1 is MNHNS and CDR2 is SASEGT. Here the CDR3 DNA reads TGTGCCAGCAGTCCCGGACAGAACAACTATGGCTACACCTTC. This encodes CASSPGQNNYGYTF.

The chain employs TRBV28 and TRBJ2-2, with 7 bases fitting TRBD2. Germline trimming cut 2 bases from V and 4 bases from J; bases unmatched to any gene: 4. CDR3 size: 15 residues. In germline, CDR1 is MDHEN, CDR2 SYDVKM. The CDR3 DNA sequence: TGTGCCAGCAGTTTAGGTGGCGGGGGCACCGGGGAGCTGTTTTTT. Amino acids: CASSLGGGGTGELFF.

The CDR3 coding sequence is TGTGCCAGCAGCCCACAGGGGGCTTACTCACCCCTCCACTTT. This sequence encodes CASSPQGAYSPLHF. The rearrangement uses TRBV7-9 and TRBJ1-6; 9 bases line up with TRBD1. Germline CDR1 SEHNR, CDR2 FQNEAQ (reference sequence). This CDR3 has 14 amino acids. V gave up 5 bases and J gave up 10 bases; unmatched junction bases: 6.

The genes are TRBV5-1 and TRBJ2-3; D is uncertain. The ends were cut back, 0 bases at V and 3 bases at J, with 14 bases in the middle. This CDR3 spans 16 amino acids. Per the germline V gene, CDR1 is SGHRS and CDR2 is YFSETQ. DNA for the CDR3: TGCGCCAGCAGCTTGGGGGTGCTAGGTCGTACAGATACGCAGTATTTT. This encodes CASSLGVLGRTDTQYF.

The chain employs TRBV28 and TRBJ1-3; D remains ambiguous. This CDR3 has 18 residues. The V end was cut by 6 bases, the J end by 0 bases, with 21 bases between. The germline V gene has CDR1 MDHEN and CDR2 SYDVKM. CDR3 bases: TGTGCCAGCAGCTCTACCGGATTTGGACCGCGCTCTGGAAACACCATATATTTT. Translating gives CASSSTGFGPRSGNTIYF.

The DNA of the CDR3 is TGTGCCAGCAGCCAATACAACAATGAGCAGTTCTTC. This gives the protein CASSQYNNEQFF. The chain carries TRBV3-1 (or the pseudogene TRBV3-2) and TRBJ2-1; no clear D gene. The CDR3 runs to 12 residues. Trimming took off 2 bases at V and 5 bases at J, with 4 bases between the two ends. The V gene's germline CDR1 is LGHDT and CDR2 YNNKEL (reference sequence).

With regard to this clone: This same CDR3 is encoded by further DNA sequences in the sample. The V gene is TRBV19, the J gene TRBJ2-7, with unresolved D. This CDR3 spans 12 amino acids. From germline, CDR1 is LNHDA and CDR2 SQIVND (reference sequence). With 4 bases removed from V and 0 bases from J, the gap between germline ends came to 4 bases. The CDR3 DNA follows: TGTGCCAGTAGTAGGGGCTCCTACGAGCAGTACTTC. Translation gives CASSRGSYEQYF.

This clone was observed once. The rearrangement joins TRBV4-2 to TRBJ1-2; 8 bases fit TRBD1. This CDR3 comprises 15 residues. Germline-derived CDR1 and CDR2 are LGHNA and YNFKEQ. V trimming: 1 base; J trimming: 4 bases; junction bases outside the gene matches: 5. CDR3 nucleotide sequence: TGTGCCAGCAGCCAAGGTCAGGGGGCAATCTATGGCTACACCTTC. Translating it yields CASSQGQGAIYGYTF.